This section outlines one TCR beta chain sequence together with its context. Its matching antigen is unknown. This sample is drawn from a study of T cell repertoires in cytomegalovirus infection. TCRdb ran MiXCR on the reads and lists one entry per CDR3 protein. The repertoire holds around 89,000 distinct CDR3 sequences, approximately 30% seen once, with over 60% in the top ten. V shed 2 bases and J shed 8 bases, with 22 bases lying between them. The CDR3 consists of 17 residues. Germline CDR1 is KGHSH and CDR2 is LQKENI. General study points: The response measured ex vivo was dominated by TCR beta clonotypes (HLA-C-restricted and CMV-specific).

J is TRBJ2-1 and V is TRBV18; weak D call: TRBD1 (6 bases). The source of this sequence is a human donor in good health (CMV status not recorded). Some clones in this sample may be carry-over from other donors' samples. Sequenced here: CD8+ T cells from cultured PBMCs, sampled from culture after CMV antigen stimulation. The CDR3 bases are TGTGCCAGCTCACCAAGGTGGGAACCCCCTCCAGGGGATGAGCAGTTCTTC. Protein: CASSPRWEPPPGDEQFF. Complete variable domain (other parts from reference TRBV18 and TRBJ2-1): NAGVMQNPRHLVRRRGQEARLRCSPMKGHSHVYWYRQLPEEGLKFMVYLQKENIIDESGMPKERFSAEFPKEGPSILRIQQVVRGDSAAYFCASSPRWEPPPGDEQFFGPGTRLTVL.